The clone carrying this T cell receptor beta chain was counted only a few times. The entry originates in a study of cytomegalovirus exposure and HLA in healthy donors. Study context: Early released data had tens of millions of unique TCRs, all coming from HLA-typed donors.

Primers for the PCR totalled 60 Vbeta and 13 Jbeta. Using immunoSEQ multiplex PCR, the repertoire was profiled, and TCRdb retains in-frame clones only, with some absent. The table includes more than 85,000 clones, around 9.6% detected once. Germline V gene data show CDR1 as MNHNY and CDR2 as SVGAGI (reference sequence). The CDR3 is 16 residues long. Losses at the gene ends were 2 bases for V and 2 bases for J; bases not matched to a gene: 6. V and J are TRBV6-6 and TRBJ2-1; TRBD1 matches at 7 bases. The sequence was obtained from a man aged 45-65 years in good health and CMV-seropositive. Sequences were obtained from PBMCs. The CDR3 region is CASSYTGQMTYNEQFF. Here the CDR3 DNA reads TGTGCCAGCAGTTACACGGGACAGATGACCTACAATGAGCAGTTCTTC.